The 14 T cell receptor beta chains presented below share a single source sample, sequenced in a study of OX40 agonist ivuxolimab in advanced cancers. Measured with immunoSEQ multiplex PCR; TCRdb has only the in-frame clones, and not every one. The sample contains about 68,000 clones, approximately 90% of which appear only once. The input for sequencing was CD4+ or CD8+ T cells sorted from blood, taken in a trial of the OX40 agonist ivuxolimab. The receptor set was obtained from an adult with an advanced solid tumor such as melanoma, head and neck, liver or kidney cancer.

CDR3 coding DNA: TGCGCCAGCAGCTTGGGAGTTCGGTACTACAATGAGCAGTTCTTC. Protein sequence: CASSLGVRYYNEQFF. The chain employs TRBV5-1 and TRBJ2-1; D uncertain. Trimming left V 0 bases short and J 3 bases short, with 10 bases between. CDR3 length equals 15 residues. CDR1 is SGHRS and CDR2 is YFSETQ in the germline V gene.

This chain links TRBV5-1 with TRBJ1-1, with TRBD1 as a possible D gene (6 bases). V lost 5 bases to trimming and J lost 5 bases, with 22 bases between them. Germline CDR1 is SGHRS and CDR2 is YFSETQ. CDR3 size: 16 residues. The CDR3 bases are TGCGCCAGCAGGAGGTCCCTAACAGGAGGGGGAACTGAAGCTTTCTTT. It specifies CASRRSLTGGGTEAFF.

The genes are TRBV7-9 and TRBJ2-6; 7 nucleotides agree with TRBD1. The CDR3 extends over 17 amino acids. V shed 4 bases and J 0 bases; nucleotides not matched to a gene: 6. Germline V gene sequence: CDR1 SEHNR, CDR2 FQNEAQ (reference sequence). The CDR3 region is CASSSRDRNSGANVLTF. The CDR3 bases are TGTGCCAGCAGCTCCCGGGACAGAAACTCTGGGGCCAACGTCCTGACTTTC.

The rearrangement links TRBV6-1 to TRBJ1-4; no reliable D call. Germline V lookup: CDR1 MNHNS, CDR2 SASEGT. The CDR3 is 15 residues long. Deletions cut 0 bases from V and 7 bases from J, with 12 bases between. CDR3 in amino acids: CASSEAGQSGEKLFF. The CDR3 nucleotides are TGTGCCAGCAGTGAAGCTGGCCAGAGTGGTGAAAAACTGTTTTTT.

The chain couples TRBV7-8 to TRBJ1-2, with D hard to call. The CDR3 is 11 amino acids. V dropped 4 bases and J dropped 4 bases, with 4 bases sitting between them. Germline V gives CDR1 SGHVS, CDR2 FQNEAQ. The DNA for the CDR3 is TGTGCCAGCAGCTCCGGCTATGGCTACACCTTC. As protein: CASSSGYGYTF.

The J gene is TRBJ2-7, the V gene TRBV7-7, with D possibly called TRBD1 or TRBD2 (7 bases each). The CDR3 spans 15 residues. Germline V gene lookup returns CDR1 SSHAT and CDR2 FNYEAQ (reference sequence). V was trimmed by 5 bases and J by 4 bases, leaving 18 bases between them. The CDR3 coding sequence is TGTGCCAGCAGCCGAGGGGCAGGGGGGGGATACGAGCAGTACTTC. Amino acid sequence: CASSRGAGGGYEQYF.

This chain links TRBV2 with TRBJ1-2; the match to TRBD1 covers 7 bases. V lost 8 bases to trimming and J lost 3 bases; unmatched junction nucleotides: 9. From germline, CDR1 is SNHLY and CDR2 FYNNEI. CDR3 length: 14 residues. The DNA of the CDR3 is TGTGCCAGCTTTATAACAGACAGGGACTATGGCTACACCTTC. This encodes CASFITDRDYGYTF. Using reference TRBV2 and TRBJ1-2 for the parts outside the CDR3, the full variable domain is EPEVTQTPSHQVTQMGQEVILRCVPISNHLYFYWYRQILGQKVEFLVSFYNNEISEKSEIFDDQFSVERPDGSNFTLKIRSTKLEDSAMYFCASFITDRDYGYTFGSGTRLTVV.

The chain carries TRBV11-2 and TRBJ2-7, with TRBD1 matching over 9 bases. V lost 6 bases and J lost 4; bases outside the gene matches: 4. Germline values: CDR1 SGHAT, CDR2 FQNNGV. The CDR3 runs 13 residues. The CDR3 DNA reads as TGTGCCAGCAGGGGGACAGGGACGTACGAGCAGTACTTC. It is translated as CASRGTGTYEQYF.

This chain connects TRBV6-1 to TRBJ2-5; 8 nucleotides agree with TRBD2. V shed 7 bases, J shed 2 bases, and the junction held 6 bases outside the gene matches. The germline V gene has CDR1 MNHNS and CDR2 SASEGT. The CDR3 is 14 residues long. For the CDR3, the DNA is TGTGCCAGCATCAGTAGCGGGAATCAAGAGACCCAGTACTTC. Its translation is CASISSGNQETQYF.

This chain connects TRBV9 to TRBJ2-1; D call uncertain. CDR1 is SGDLS and CDR2 is YYNGEE in the germline V gene. This CDR3 spans 13 amino acids. The germline V and J ends were trimmed by 4 bases and 5 bases, with 10 bases remaining between them. Written as DNA, the CDR3 is TGTGCCAGCAGCATGTCGACCAACAATGAGCAGTTCTTC. Translating gives CASSMSTNNEQFF.

The V and J genes are TRBV5-1 and TRBJ2-3; 14 bases fit TRBD2. Germline V gives CDR1 SGHRS, CDR2 YFSETQ. The trim removed 4 bases at V and 1 base at J, leaving 11 bases unmatched. The CDR3 sequence is 19 residues long. DNA for the CDR3: TGCGCCAGCAGCCGTACCGGGACTAGCGGGAGAGGAGGCACAGATACGCAGTATTTT. Translation: CASSRTGTSGRGGTDTQYF.

The chain has TRBV7-2 and TRBJ1-5; no reliable D call. The germline CDR1 and CDR2 sequences are SGHTA and FQGNSA. The CDR3 spans 17 residues. V was cut by 1 base and J by 0 bases, with 13 bases left in between. The CDR3 region is CASSLELWVNSNQPQHF. The CDR3 DNA sequence: TGTGCCAGCAGCTTAGAATTGTGGGTAAATAGCAATCAGCCCCAGCATTTT. Complete variable domain (other parts from reference TRBV7-2 and TRBJ1-5): GAGVSQSPSNKVTEKGKDVELRCDPISGHTALYWYRQSLGQGLEFLIYFQGNSAPDKSGLPSDRFSAERTGGSVSTLTIQRTQQEDSAVYLCASSLELWVNSNQPQHFGDGTRLSIL.

The rearrangement links TRBV9 to TRBJ1-2, with D perhaps TRBD1 (5 bases). This CDR3 is built from 14 residues. In germline, CDR1 is SGDLS, CDR2 YYNGEE. The germline V and J ends were trimmed by 0 bases and 3 bases, with 9 bases remaining between them. The CDR3 coding sequence is TGTGCCAGCAGCGTAGGGGGACGAGACTATGGCTACACCTTC. Translated: CASSVGGRDYGYTF. The variable domain in full, completed from reference TRBV9 and TRBJ1-2, reads DSGVTQTPKHLITATGQRVTLRCSPRSGDLSVYWYQQSLDQGLQFLIQYYNGEERAKGNILERFSAQQFPDLHSELNLSSLELGDSALYFCASSVGGRDYGYTFGSGTRLTVV.

This chain links TRBV4-1 with TRBJ2-3; tentatively, D is TRBD1 (6 bases). Germline lookup yields CDR1 MGHRA and CDR2 YSYEKL. Trimming removed 4 bases at V and 0 bases at J, with 11 bases between. CDR3 length: 15 residues. CDR3 DNA: TGCGCCAGCAGCCTGGGGACAACTAGCACAGATACGCAGTATTTT. Encoded protein: CASSLGTTSTDTQYF.